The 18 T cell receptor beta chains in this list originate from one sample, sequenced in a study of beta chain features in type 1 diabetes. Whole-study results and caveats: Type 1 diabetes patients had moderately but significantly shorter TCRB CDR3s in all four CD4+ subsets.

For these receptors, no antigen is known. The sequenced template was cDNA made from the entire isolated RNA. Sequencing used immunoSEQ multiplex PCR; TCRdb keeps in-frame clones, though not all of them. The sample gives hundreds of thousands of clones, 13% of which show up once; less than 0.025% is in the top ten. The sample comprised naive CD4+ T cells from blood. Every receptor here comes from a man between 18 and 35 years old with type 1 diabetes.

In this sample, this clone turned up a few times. The CDR3 here is CASSLAAGTPQETQYF. CDR3 bases: TGTGCCAGCAGCTTAGCGGCCGGGACCCCACAAGAGACCCAGTACTTC. The rearrangement joins TRBV7-2 to TRBJ2-5; D tentatively fits TRBD1 or TRBD2 (5 bases each). The CDR3 covers 16 residues. V shed 0 bases and J shed 2 bases, with 13 bases lying between them. Germline CDR1 and CDR2: SGHTA and FQGNSA.

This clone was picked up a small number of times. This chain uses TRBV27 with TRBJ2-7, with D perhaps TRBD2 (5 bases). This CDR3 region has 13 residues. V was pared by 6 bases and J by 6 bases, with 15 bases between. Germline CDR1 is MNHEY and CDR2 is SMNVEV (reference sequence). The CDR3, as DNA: TGTGCCAGCAGGGCGGGCGAGAAAGGCGAGCAGTACTTC. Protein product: CASRAGEKGEQYF.

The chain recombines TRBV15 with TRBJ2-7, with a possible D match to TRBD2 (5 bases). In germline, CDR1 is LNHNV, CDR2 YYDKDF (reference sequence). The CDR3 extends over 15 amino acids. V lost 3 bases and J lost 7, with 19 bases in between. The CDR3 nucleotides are TGTGCCACCAGCAGTGGACTCCCGGGGAGAGGGGAGCAGTACTTC. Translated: CATSSGLPGRGEQYF.

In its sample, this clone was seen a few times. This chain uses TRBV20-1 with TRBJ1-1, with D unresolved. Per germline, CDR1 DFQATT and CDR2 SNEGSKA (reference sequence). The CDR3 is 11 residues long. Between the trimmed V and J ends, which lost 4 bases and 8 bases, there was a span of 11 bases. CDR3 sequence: CSATPGSEAFF. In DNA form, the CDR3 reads TGCAGTGCTACCCCGGGCTCGGAAGCTTTCTTT.

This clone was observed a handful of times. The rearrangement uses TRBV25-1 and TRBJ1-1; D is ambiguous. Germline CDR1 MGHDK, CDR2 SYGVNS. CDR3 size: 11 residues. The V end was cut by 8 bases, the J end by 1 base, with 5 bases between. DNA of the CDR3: TGTGCCAGCCGTTGGAACACTGAAGCTTTCTTT. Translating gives CASRWNTEAFF. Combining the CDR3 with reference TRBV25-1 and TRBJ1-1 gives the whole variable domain EADIYQTPRYLVIGTGKKITLECSQTMGHDKMYWYQQDPGMELHLIHYSYGVNSTEKGDLSSESTVSRIRTEHFPLTLESARPSHTSQYLCASRWNTEAFFGQGTRLTVV.

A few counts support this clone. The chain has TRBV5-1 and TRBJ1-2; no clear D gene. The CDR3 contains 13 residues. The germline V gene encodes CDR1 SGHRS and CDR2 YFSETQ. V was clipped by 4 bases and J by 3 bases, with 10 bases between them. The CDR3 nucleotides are TGCGCCAGCAGCACCGGGATGGACTATGGCTACACCTTC. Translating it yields CASSTGMDYGYTF.

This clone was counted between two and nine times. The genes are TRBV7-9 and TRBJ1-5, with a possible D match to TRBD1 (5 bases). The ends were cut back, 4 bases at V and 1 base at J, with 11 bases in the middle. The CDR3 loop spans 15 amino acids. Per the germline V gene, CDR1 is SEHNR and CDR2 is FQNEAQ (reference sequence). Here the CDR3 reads CASSWTGDSNQPQHF. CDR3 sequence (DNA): TGTGCCAGCAGCTGGACTGGGGACAGCAATCAGCCCCAGCATTTT.

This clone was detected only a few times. The CDR3 region is CASSYSSVGWTQYF. CDR3 sequence (DNA): TGTGCCAGCAGTTACTCTAGCGTGGGGTGGACCCAGTACTTC. This chain joins TRBV6-6 and TRBJ2-5, with D possibly matching TRBD2 (5 bases). In germline, CDR1 is MNHNY, CDR2 SVGAGI (reference sequence). The V end lost 0 bases, the J end lost 7 bases, and 12 bases lay between the germline ends. The length of the CDR3 is 14 residues.

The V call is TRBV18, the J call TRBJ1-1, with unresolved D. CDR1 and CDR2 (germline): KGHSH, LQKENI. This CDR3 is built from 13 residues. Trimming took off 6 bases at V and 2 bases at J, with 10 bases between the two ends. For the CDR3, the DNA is TGTGCCAGCTCCGGACGCAGAAACACTGAAGCTTTCTTT. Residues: CASSGRRNTEAFF.

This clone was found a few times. CDR3 bases: TGTGCCAGCAGTTCAACAGGGGGCAACACTGAAGCTTTCTTT. It is translated as CASSSTGGNTEAFF. This rearrangement joins TRBV25-1 to TRBJ1-1, with 9 bases lining up with TRBD1. Germline V lookup: CDR1 MGHDK, CDR2 SYGVNS. The CDR3 length is 14 residues. V lost 5 bases to trimming and J lost 2 bases; unmatched junction nucleotides: 3.

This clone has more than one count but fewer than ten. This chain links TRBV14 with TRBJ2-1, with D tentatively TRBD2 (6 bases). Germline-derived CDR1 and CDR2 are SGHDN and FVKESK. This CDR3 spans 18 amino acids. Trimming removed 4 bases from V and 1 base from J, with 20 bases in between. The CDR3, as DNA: TGTGCCAGCAGCCCTAGAAGTCTAGCGCAGCTATCCTACAATGAGCAGTTCTTC. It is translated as CASSPRSLAQLSYNEQFF.

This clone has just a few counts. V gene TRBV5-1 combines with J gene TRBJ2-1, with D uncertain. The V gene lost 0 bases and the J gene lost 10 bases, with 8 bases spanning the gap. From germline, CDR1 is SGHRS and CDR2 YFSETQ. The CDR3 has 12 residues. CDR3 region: CASSLDVREQFF. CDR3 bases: TGCGCCAGCAGCTTGGACGTCAGGGAGCAGTTCTTC.

CDR3 coding DNA: TGTGCCAGCAGCCCGACCTGGACTAGCGGGGGGGCGCGCAATGAGCAGTTCTTC. Its protein product is CASSPTWTSGGARNEQFF. The chain is built from TRBV7-9 and TRBJ2-1; 15 nucleotides line up with TRBD2. Germline V gene sequence: CDR1 SEHNR, CDR2 FQNEAQ (reference sequence). The CDR3 has 18 residues. The J segment lost 6 bases and the V segment lost 5 bases, leaving 11 bases of the junction unmatched.

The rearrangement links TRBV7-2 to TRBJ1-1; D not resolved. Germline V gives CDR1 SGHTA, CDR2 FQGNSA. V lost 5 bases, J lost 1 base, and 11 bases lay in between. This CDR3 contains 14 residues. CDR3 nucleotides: TGTGCCAGCAGCAACGTAAGGAGGAACACTGAAGCTTTCTTT. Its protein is CASSNVRRNTEAFF.

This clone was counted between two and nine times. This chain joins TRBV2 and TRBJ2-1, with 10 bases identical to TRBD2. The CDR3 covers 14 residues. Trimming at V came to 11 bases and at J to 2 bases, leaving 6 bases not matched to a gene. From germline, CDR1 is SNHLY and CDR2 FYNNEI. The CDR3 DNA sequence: TGTGCCCGCCGGACTAGCGGAACCTACAATGAGCAGTTCTTC. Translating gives CARRTSGTYNEQFF.

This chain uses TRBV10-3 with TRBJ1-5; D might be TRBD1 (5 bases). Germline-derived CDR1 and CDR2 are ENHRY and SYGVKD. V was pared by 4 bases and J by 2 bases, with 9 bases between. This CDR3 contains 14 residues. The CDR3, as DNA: TGTGCCATCAGTGGGGGGGACGGCAATCAGCCCCAGCATTTT. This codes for CAISGGDGNQPQHF.

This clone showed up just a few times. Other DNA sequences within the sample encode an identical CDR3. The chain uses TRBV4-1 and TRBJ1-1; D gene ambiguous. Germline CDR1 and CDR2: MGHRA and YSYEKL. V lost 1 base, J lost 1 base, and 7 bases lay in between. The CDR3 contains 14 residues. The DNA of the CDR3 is TGCGCCAGCAGCCAAGGGCAGAAGAACACTGAAGCTTTCTTT. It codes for CASSQGQKNTEAFF.

The CDR3 DNA reads TGTGCCAGTAGTATTGGCCACTCTAGCTCCTACAATGAGCAGTTCTTC. Its protein is CASSIGHSSSYNEQFF. The J gene is TRBJ2-1, the V gene TRBV19; D call uncertain. Looked up from germline, CDR1 is LNHDA and CDR2 is SQIVND (reference sequence). V was clipped by 3 bases and J by 0 bases, with 12 bases between them. The CDR3 totals 16 residues. Full variable domain (rest looked up from reference TRBV19 and TRBJ2-1): DGGITQSPKYLFRKEGQNVTLSCEQNLNHDAMYWYRQDPGQGLRLIYYSQIVNDFQKGDIAEGYSVSREKKESFPLTVTSAQKNPTAFYLCASSIGHSSSYNEQFFGPGTRLTVL.